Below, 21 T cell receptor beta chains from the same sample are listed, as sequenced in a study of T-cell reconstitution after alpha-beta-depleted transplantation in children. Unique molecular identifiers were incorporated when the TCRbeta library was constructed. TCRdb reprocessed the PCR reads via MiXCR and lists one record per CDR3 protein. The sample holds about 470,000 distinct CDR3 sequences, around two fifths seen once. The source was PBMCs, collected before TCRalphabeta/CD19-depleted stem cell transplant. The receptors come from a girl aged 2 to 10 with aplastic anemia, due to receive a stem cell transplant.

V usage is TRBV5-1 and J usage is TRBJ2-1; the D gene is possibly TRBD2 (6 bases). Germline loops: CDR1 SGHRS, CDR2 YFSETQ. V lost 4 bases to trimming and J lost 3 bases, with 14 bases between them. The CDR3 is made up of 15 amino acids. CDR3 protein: CASSTTEGLYNEQFF. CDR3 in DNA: TGCGCCAGCAGCACCACGGAGGGCCTCTACAATGAGCAGTTCTTC.

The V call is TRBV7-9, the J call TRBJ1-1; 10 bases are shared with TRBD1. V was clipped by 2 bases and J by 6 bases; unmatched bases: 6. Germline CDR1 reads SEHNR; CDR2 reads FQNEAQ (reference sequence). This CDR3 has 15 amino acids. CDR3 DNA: TGTGCCAGCAGCTTATCGGACAGGGGGAGGGCTGAAGCTTTCTTT. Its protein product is CASSLSDRGRAEAFF.

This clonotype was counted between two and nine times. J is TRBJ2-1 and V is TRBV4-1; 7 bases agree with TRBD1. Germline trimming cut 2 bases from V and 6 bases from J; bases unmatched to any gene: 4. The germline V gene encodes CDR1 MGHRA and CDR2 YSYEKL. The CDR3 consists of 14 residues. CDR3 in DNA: TGCGCCAGCAGCCAACTTACAGGGGTCAATGAGCAGTTCTTC. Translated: CASSQLTGVNEQFF.

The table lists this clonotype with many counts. The DNA for the CDR3 is TGCAGTGCTAGAGATCCGGGGGGAGCTGGGGATGGAAACATTCAGTACTTC. It codes for CSARDPGGAGDGNIQYF. The chain recombines TRBV20-1 with TRBJ2-4; 7 bases map to TRBD2. The V gene end was trimmed by 0 bases and the J gene end by 6 bases; junction bases not matched to a gene: 14. In germline, CDR1 is DFQATT, CDR2 SNEGSKA (reference sequence). This CDR3 spans 17 amino acids.

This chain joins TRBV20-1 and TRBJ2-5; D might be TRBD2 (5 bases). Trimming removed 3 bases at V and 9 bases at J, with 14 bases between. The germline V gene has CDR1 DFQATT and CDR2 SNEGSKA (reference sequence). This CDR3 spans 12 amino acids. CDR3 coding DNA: TGCAGTGCTAGGACCCTGCGAGGGTCCCAGTACTTC. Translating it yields CSARTLRGSQYF.

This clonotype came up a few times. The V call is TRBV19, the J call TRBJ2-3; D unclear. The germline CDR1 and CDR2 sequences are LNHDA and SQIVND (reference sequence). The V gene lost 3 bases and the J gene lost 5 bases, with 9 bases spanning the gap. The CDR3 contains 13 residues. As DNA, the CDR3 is TGTGCCAGTAGTATTGGGCTGGGAGATACGCAGTATTTT. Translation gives CASSIGLGDTQYF.

The CDR3 loop reads CSATRGLAYEQYF. DNA for the CDR3: TGCAGTGCTACGAGGGGACTAGCCTACGAGCAGTACTTC. This chain joins TRBV20-1 and TRBJ2-7; 8 bases match TRBD2. V was clipped by 4 bases and J by 2 bases; unmatched bases: 4. Germline V gives CDR1 DFQATT, CDR2 SNEGSKA (reference sequence). The CDR3 is made up of 13 amino acids.

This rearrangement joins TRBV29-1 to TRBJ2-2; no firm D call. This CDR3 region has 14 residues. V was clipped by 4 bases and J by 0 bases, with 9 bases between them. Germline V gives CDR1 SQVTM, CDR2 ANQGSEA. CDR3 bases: TGCAGCGTTGGGCACACCCCGAACACCGGGGAGCTGTTTTTT. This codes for CSVGHTPNTGELFF.

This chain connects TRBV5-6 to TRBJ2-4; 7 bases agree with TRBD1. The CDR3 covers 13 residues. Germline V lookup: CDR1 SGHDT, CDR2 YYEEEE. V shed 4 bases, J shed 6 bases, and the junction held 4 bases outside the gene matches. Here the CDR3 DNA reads TGTGCCAGCAGCCTTTACAGGGGAAACATTCAGTACTTC. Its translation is CASSLYRGNIQYF.

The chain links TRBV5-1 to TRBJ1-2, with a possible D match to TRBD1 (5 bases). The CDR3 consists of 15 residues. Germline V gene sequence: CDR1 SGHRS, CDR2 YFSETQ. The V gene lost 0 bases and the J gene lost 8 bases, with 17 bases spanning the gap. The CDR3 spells CASSLEDDWGEGYTF. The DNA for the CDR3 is TGCGCCAGCAGCTTGGAGGACGACTGGGGCGAGGGCTACACCTTC.

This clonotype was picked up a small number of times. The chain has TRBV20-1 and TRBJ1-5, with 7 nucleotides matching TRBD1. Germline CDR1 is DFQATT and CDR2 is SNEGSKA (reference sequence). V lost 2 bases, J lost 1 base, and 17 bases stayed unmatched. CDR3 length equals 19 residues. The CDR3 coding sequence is TGCAGTGCTAGAATCAAAGGTGAGGGGGCTTTGGGAAGCAATCAGCCCCAGCATTTT. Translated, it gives CSARIKGEGALGSNQPQHF.

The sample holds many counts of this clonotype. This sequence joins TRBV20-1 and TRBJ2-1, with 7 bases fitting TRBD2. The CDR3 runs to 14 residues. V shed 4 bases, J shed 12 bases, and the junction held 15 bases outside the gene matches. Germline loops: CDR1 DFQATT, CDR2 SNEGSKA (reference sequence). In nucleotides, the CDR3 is TGCAGTGCTACCTCGGGACTAACTAATGACGGGCAGTTCTTC. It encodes CSATSGLTNDGQFF.

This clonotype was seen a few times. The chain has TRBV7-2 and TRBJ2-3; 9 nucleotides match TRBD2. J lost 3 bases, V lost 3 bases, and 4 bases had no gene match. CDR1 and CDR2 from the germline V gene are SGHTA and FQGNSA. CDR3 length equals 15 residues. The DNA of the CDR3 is TGTGCCAGCAGCTTTGCGGCGGGAGGGACAGATACGCAGTATTTT. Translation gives CASSFAAGGTDTQYF.

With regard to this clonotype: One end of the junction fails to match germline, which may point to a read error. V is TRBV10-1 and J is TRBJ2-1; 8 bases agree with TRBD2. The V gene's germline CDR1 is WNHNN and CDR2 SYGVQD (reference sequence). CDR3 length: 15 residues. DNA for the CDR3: TGCGCCAGCAGTGAGCCGGGAGGGCCCTACAATGAGCAGGTCTTC. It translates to CASSEPGGPYNEQVF.

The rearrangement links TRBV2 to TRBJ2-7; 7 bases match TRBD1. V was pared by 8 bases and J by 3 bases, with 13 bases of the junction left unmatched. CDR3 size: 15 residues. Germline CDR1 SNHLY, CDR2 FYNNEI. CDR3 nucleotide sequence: TGTGCCAGCCAGAGGGCTAAGACAGGGTACTACGAGCAGTACTTC. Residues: CASQRAKTGYYEQYF.

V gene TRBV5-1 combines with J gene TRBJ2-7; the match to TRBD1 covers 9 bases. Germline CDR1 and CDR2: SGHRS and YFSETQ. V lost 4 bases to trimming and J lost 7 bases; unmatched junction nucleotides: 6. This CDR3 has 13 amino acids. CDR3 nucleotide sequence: TGCGCCAGCAGCCGCGGGACAGGGAGGGAGCAGTACTTC. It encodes CASSRGTGREQYF.

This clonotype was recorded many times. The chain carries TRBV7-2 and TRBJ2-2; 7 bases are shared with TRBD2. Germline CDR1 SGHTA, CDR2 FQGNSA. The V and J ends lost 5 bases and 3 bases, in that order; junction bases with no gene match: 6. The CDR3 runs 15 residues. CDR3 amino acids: CASSMTSWDTGELFF. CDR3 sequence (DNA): TGTGCCAGCAGCATGACTAGCTGGGACACCGGGGAGCTGTTTTTT.

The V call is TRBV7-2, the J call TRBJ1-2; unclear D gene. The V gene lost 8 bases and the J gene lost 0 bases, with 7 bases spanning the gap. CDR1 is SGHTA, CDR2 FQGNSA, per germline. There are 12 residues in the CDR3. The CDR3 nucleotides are TGTGCCAGCCGACCTGCTAACTATGGCTACACCTTC. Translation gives CASRPANYGYTF.

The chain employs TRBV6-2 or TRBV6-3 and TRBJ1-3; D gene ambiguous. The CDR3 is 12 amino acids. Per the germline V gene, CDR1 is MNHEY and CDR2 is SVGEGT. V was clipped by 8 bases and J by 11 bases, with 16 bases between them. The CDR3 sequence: CASGLGGVPIYF. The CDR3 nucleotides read TGTGCCAGCGGATTGGGAGGAGTACCCATATATTTT.

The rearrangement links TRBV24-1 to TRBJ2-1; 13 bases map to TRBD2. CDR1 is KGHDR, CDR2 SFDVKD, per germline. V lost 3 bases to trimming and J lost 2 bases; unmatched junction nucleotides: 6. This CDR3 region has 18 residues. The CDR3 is CATSDIGLAGAAYNEQFF. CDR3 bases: TGTGCCACCAGTGATATAGGACTAGCGGGAGCAGCCTACAATGAGCAGTTCTTC.

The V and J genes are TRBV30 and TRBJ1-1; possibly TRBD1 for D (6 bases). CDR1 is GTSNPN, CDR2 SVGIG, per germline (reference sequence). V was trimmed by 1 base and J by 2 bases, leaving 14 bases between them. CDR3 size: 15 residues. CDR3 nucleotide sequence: TGTGCCTGGAGTGCTCAGACAGGCCACAACACTGAAGCTTTCTTT. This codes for CAWSAQTGHNTEAFF.